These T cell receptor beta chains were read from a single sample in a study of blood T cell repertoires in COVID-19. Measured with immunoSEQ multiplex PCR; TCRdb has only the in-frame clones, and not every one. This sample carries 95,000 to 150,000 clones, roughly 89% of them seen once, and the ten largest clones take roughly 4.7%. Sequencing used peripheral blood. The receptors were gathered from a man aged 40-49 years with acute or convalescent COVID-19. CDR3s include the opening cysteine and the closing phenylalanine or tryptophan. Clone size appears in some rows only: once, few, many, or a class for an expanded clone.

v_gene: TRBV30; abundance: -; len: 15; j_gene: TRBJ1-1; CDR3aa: CAWKTSTVMNTEAFF
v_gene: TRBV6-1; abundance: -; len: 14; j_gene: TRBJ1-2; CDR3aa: CASSEVGDRDGYTF
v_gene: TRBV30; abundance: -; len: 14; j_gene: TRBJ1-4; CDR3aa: CAWSEPGAPDRLFF
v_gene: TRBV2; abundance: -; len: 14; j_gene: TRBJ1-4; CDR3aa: CASSEARYNEKLFF
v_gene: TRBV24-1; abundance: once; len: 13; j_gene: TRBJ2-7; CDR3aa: CATSEPGTALQYF
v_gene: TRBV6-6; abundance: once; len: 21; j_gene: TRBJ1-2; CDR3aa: CASSPQRWGRIDRSPNYGYTF
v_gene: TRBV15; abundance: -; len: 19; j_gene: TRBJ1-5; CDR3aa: CATSRALTRGGNSNQPQHF
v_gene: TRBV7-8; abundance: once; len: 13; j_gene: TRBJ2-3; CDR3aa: CASNDPGLFTQYF
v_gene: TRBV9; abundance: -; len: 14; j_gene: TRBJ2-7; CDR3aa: CASSVRTGGDEQYF
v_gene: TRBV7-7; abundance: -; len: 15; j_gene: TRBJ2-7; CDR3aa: CASSLVSGGSHEQYF
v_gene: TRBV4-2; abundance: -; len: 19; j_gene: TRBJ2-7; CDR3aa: CASSQDLSSGADFTYEQYF
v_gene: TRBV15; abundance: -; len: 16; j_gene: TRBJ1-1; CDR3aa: CATSRGRGQTGTEAFF
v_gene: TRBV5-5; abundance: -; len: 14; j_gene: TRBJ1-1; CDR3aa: CASSLAQRNTEAFF
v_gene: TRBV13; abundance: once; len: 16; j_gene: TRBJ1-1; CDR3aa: CASSQTGVSMNTEAFF
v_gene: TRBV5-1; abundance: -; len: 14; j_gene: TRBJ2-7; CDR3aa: CASSLGGGTNEQYF
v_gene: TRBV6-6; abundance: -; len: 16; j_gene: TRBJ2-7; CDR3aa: CASSLRGLMSSYEQYF
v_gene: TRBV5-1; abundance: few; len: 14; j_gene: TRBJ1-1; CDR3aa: CASSMDGGGTEAFF
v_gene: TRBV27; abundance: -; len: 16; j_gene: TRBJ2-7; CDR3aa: CASTNFGQGRAYEQYF
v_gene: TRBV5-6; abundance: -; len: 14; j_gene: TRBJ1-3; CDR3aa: CASSFSGGGNTIYF
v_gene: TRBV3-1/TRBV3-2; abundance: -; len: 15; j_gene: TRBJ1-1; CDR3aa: CASSSIPGQGTEAFF
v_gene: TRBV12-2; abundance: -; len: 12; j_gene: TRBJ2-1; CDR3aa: CASRSQFNEQFF
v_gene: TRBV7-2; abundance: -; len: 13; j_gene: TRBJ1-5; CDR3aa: CASSLVEVQPQHF
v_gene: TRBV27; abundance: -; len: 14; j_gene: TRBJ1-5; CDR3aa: CASKGQGGNQPQHF
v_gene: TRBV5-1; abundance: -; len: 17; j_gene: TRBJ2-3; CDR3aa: CASSLVSSGSQTDTQYF
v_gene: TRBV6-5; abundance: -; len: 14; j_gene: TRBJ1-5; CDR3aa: CASSLEYSNQPQHF
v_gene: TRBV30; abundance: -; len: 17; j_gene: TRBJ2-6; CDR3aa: CAWTGTANPSGANVLTF
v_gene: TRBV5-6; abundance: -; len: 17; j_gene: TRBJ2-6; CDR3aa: CASSPGQGADGANVLTF
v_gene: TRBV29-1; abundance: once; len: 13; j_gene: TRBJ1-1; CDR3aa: CSGSARGSTEAFF
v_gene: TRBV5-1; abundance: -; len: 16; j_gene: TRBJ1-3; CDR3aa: CASSPRQGSSGNTIYF
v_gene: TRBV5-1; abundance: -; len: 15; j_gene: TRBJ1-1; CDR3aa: CASSPDTARGAEAFF
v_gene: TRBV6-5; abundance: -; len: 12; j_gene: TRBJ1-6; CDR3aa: CASITANSPLHF
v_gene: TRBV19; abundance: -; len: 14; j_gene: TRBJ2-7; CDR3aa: CASSRSAVGDEQYF
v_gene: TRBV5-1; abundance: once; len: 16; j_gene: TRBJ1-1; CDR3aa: CASSRTGTGGVTEAFF
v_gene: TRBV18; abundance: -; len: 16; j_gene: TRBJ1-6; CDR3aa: CASSPRPPVERTPLHF
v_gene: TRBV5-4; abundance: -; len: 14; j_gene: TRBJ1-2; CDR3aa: CASSSRTGNYGYTF
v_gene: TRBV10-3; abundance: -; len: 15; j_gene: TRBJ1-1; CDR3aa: CAISALGDRGTEAFF
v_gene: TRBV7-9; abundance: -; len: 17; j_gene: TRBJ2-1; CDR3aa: CASSLASSGRAHNEQFF
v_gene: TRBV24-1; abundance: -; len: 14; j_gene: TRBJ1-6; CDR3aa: CATSDREFNSPLHF
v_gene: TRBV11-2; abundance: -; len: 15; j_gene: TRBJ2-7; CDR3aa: CASSLGTVTPSEQYF
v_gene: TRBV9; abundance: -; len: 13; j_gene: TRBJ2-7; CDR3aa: CASSTFQGGEQYF
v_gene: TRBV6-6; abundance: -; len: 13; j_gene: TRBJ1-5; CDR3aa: CASSPREGQPQHF